A selection of T cell receptor beta chains follows, all from one sample in a study of OX40 agonist ivuxolimab in advanced cancers. Only in-frame clones appear in the TCRdb table, and some are missing; sequencing was by immunoSEQ multiplex PCR. Of tens of thousands of clones listed, roughly nine tenths are singletons. The material was CD4+ or CD8+ T cells sorted from blood, obtained in a trial of the OX40 agonist ivuxolimab. The source of these receptors is an adult with an advanced solid tumor such as melanoma, head and neck, liver or kidney cancer. Each CDR3 is given with its conserved first and last residue. The D gene is left open where the match is weak. Clone size is not always given. Where it is, it says once, few, many or a class for expanded clones.

v_call	d_call	clone_size	j_call	cdr3_nt	cdr3_aa
TRBV2	-	-	TRBJ1-1	TGTGCCAGCGACCCCTCCGGGGAAAAGAACACTGAAGCTTTCTTT	CASDPSGEKNTEAFF
TRBV4-3	-	once	TRBJ1-1	TGCGCCAGCAGCCAAGGCCCACAGGCCGCGGACACTGAAGCTTTCTTT	CASSQGPQAADTEAFF
TRBV9	TRBD1	-	TRBJ2-7	TGTGCCAGCAGCGTAGGGGGGTCAGGGGGAGCCGGCTACGAGCAGTACTTC	CASSVGGSGGAGYEQYF
TRBV7-9	-	-	TRBJ2-1	TGTGCCAGCAGGGCTTGGGGGAATGAGCAGTTCTTC	CASRAWGNEQFF
TRBV4-3	-	few	TRBJ2-7	TGCGCCAGCAGCCAAGATTCTAACTCCTACGAGCAGTACTTC	CASSQDSNSYEQYF
TRBV7-9	-	once	TRBJ2-7	TGTGCCAGCAGCTGGACGGGGGAAGAGGGGTTGAGGTACGAGCAGTACTTC	CASSWTGEEGLRYEQYF
TRBV4-1	-	-	TRBJ2-7	TGCGCCAGCAGCCCGCACAGGGAAAACTACGAGCAGTACTTC	CASSPHRENYEQYF
TRBV9	-	-	TRBJ2-7	TGTGCCAGCAGCGTAGGAGGAGACAAAACCTACGAGCAGTACTTC	CASSVGGDKTYEQYF
TRBV10-2	TRBD2	once	TRBJ2-5	TGCGCCAGCAGTGAGTGGGCTAGCGGGGAAGAGACCCAGTACTTC	CASSEWASGEETQYF
TRBV30	-	-	TRBJ1-1	TGTGCCTGGCAGGGGTTAGACTCTGAAGCTTTCTTT	CAWQGLDSEAFF
TRBV19	-	medium-sized	TRBJ2-7	TGTGCCACCGAGGAGGGGTATGGTTACGAGCAGTACTTC	CATEEGYGYEQYF
TRBV7-2	-	-	TRBJ1-3	TGTGCCAGCAGCCCAGGGACATCTGGAAACACCATATATTTT	CASSPGTSGNTIYF
TRBV4-3	-	-	TRBJ1-4	TGCGCCAGCAGCCAAGTGCCCGGACACAGTGAAAAACTGTTTTTT	CASSQVPGHSEKLFF
TRBV4-1	-	-	TRBJ1-1	TGCGCCAGCAGCCAAGAGGAATCCGGAGGACTCACTGAAGCTTTCTTT	CASSQEESGGLTEAFF
TRBV6-6	TRBD2	-	TRBJ2-7	TGTGCCAGCACCATTACTTTAGCGGGGGGATCCTACGAGCAGTACTTC	CASTITLAGGSYEQYF
TRBV4-1	TRBD1	-	TRBJ2-5	TGCGCCAGCAGCCAAAAGAGGGGGCTTCAAGAGACCCAGTACTTC	CASSQKRGLQETQYF
TRBV19	TRBD2	-	TRBJ2-3	TGTGCCAGTCAGATAGCGGGTTCAGATACGCAGTATTTT	CASQIAGSDTQYF
TRBV5-1	-	-	TRBJ2-7	TGCGCCAGCACGGGGGCCCAAGGGGTCTACGAGCAGTACTTC	CASTGAQGVYEQYF
TRBV7-9	TRBD1	-	TRBJ2-5	TGTGCCAGCTTACCCGGGACAGGGGAAGAGACCCAGTACTTC	CASLPGTGEETQYF
TRBV7-9	-	once	TRBJ1-1	TGTGCCAGCAGTCCCGGTCCGGGACTAGAAGCTTTCTTT	CASSPGPGLEAFF
TRBV2	-	-	TRBJ2-7	TGTGCCAGCCGGGGGACAAGCTCCTACGAGCAGTACTTC	CASRGTSSYEQYF
TRBV28	-	-	TRBJ2-3	TGTGCCAGCAGTTTCCCCAGGGGAGGCACAGATACGCAGTATTTT	CASSFPRGGTDTQYF
TRBV7-6	TRBD2	-	TRBJ2-5	TGTGCCAGCAGCTTAGAGCGGGGGGAAGAGACCCAGTACTTC	CASSLERGEETQYF
TRBV6-5	-	-	TRBJ2-5	TGTGCCAGCAGACTGGGGTACCAAGAGACCCAGTACTTC	CASRLGYQETQYF
TRBV19	-	medium-sized	TRBJ2-7	TGTGCCAGTAGTACCGGCTACGAGCAGTACTTC	CASSTGYEQYF
TRBV15	-	-	TRBJ1-4	TGTGCCACCAGCAGAGGCCCCCGGGACATATGGACGACTAATGAAAAACTGTTTTTT	CATSRGPRDIWTTNEKLFF
TRBV10-3	TRBD2	-	TRBJ2-1	TGTGCCATCAGTGAGGGACTAGCGTTCGAGCAGTTCTTC	CAISEGLAFEQFF
TRBV6-4	-	-	TRBJ2-3	TGTGCCAGCAGTGACCTCCCGGGGGGCACAGATACGCAGTATTTT	CASSDLPGGTDTQYF
TRBV4-3	TRBD2	-	TRBJ2-3	TGCGCCAGCAGCCAAGTTGGGGCTAGCGGGGAGATTCGGGGCACAGATACGCAGTATTTT	CASSQVGASGEIRGTDTQYF
TRBV4-2	-	-	TRBJ2-2	TGTGCCAGCAGCCAAGTGGAGCGCACCGGGGAGCTGTTTTTT	CASSQVERTGELFF
TRBV30	-	-	TRBJ2-7	TGTGCCTGGAGTGTAAATAGTTTTTCCTACGAGCAGTACTTC	CAWSVNSFSYEQYF
TRBV6-5	TRBD1	-	TRBJ1-2	TGTGCCAGCAGTTACGGAGTAGACAGGGTGGCTGGCTACACCTTC	CASSYGVDRVAGYTF
TRBV5-5	-	-	TRBJ1-1	TGTGCCAGCAGACGGACACCGAACACTGAAGCTTTCTTT	CASRRTPNTEAFF
TRBV7-9	-	medium-sized	TRBJ2-7	TGTGCCAGCAGCTCACGACCTAGGCACCGGGACGGATCCTACGAGCAGTACTTC	CASSSRPRHRDGSYEQYF
TRBV6-5	-	-	TRBJ2-7	TGTGCCAGCAGTTACTCCCCGGTGACCTACGAGCAGTACTTC	CASSYSPVTYEQYF
TRBV6-5	-	-	TRBJ2-5	TGTGCCAGCGGTCCCCATTTCCGAGAGACCCAGTACTTC	CASGPHFRETQYF
TRBV7-9	-	-	TRBJ1-6	TGTGCCAGCAGCCTGACCGACCGGAATTCACCCCTCCACTTT	CASSLTDRNSPLHF
TRBV7-2	TRBD1	-	TRBJ2-5	TGTGCCAGCAGCAACCGGGACAGGGGGCCAGAGACCCAGTACTTC	CASSNRDRGPETQYF
TRBV30	-	-	TRBJ2-7	TGTGCCTGGAGCCCCCGATCAGGCCTCTACGAGCAGTACTTC	CAWSPRSGLYEQYF